The source of this T cell receptor (beta chain) is a study of CD8 T cells in ankylosing spondylitis. Findings of the study overall: The clones that were linked to disease were reported to be significantly enriched in matched synovial fluid samples from ankylosing spondylitis patients.

This CDR3 has 13 amino acids. V gave up 6 bases and J gave up 5 bases, with 11 bases separating them. The germline gives CDR1 MNHEY, CDR2 SVGEGT. As regards this clonotype: Antigen specificity is unknown.

TCRdb reprocessed the 5' RACE reads with MiXCR, giving one entry per CDR3 protein. The sample lists around 100,000 distinct CDR3 sequences; around 24% were seen once. The source of this sequence is a male donor with ankylosing spondylitis. J is TRBJ1-5 and V is TRBV6-2 or TRBV6-3; D not resolved. The sample consisted of synovial fluid, either unsorted or a sorted T cell fraction (not recorded which). For the CDR3, the DNA is TGTGCCAGCAGACTCTTCCAAGATCAGCCCCAGCATTTT. It codes for CASRLFQDQPQHF.